The rows below give T cell receptor beta chains drawn from one sample of a study of monozygotic twins with inflammatory bowel disease. TCRdb reprocessed the 5' RACE reads; each CDR3 protein has one entry and no DNA is given. The table for this sample gives 200,000 to 250,000 distinct CDR3 sequences. The sample consisted of blood. Source of these receptors: a human donor with ulcerative colitis or Crohn's disease, or a healthy co-twin of an affected twin (not recorded which). Each CDR3 is given with its conserved first and last residue. Each record gives: J gene, V gene, CDR3 protein.

>TRBJ2-1|TRBV5-6
CASSLIAGGTNEQFF
>TRBJ2-1|TRBV7-2
CASSRPTSGSRDEQFF
>TRBJ1-2|TRBV7-9
CASSLIPDRHPYGYTF
>TRBJ2-3|TRBV6-1
CASTPGSTDTQHF
>TRBJ1-2|TRBV19
CASSIFTGEGYTF
>TRBJ1-1|TRBV5-1
CASRSILNTEAFF
>TRBJ2-2|TRBV20-1
CSARDPSGAGGAKTGELFF
>TRBJ1-1|TRBV6-2/TRBV6-3
CASSTGRSGTEAFF
>TRBJ2-7|TRBV7-2
CASSRGLEQYF
>TRBJ2-6|TRBV12-3/TRBV12-4
CASSPAGGAGANVLTF
>TRBJ2-7|TRBV6-2/TRBV6-3
CASSYSKPTYEQYF
>TRBJ2-2|TRBV4-1
CASSQVLAWAGELFF
>TRBJ2-2|TRBV11-2
CASSLVAGTSGTPRVFF
>TRBJ1-2|TRBV5-5
CASSLGAGTNYGYTF
>TRBJ1-5|TRBV19
CASTIGGSRRTGIAPQHF
>TRBJ2-7|TRBV15
CATSRADEQYF
>TRBJ2-1|TRBV6-1
CASSVPGLVGEQFF
>TRBJ2-3|TRBV12-2
CASRPPRDISTDTQYF
>TRBJ2-3|TRBV2
CASSEGLLAGLGSDTQYF
>TRBJ2-3|TRBV7-6
CASSSGPDRATDTQYF
>TRBJ2-7|TRBV5-1
CASSLDFPSYEQYF
>TRBJ2-5|TRBV5-1
CASSDGSQETQYF
>TRBJ1-5|TRBV7-2
CASSLVGVQSYQPQHF
>TRBJ2-3|TRBV29-1
CSVVEHADTQYF
>TRBJ2-7|TRBV10-2
CASSVLHEQYF
>TRBJ2-1|TRBV7-2
CASSLEGSVSYNEQFF
>TRBJ2-1|TRBV12-3/TRBV12-4
CASRATGTSGASYNEQFF
>TRBJ2-1|TRBV2
CASRLRLASDHEQFF
>TRBJ1-2|TRBV12-3/TRBV12-4
CASSPDRIYGYTF
>TRBJ1-5|TRBV19
CASSPTVYSNQPQHF
>TRBJ2-1|TRBV29-1
CSAAGRGSYNEQFF
>TRBJ2-5|TRBV7-2
CASTRGLKGETQYF
>TRBJ2-1|TRBV19
CASSTGQLVYNEQFF
>TRBJ2-1|TRBV27
CASSPPPGLADYNEQFF
>TRBJ2-5|TRBV24-1
CATSDPGETQYF
>TRBJ1-5|TRBV6-2/TRBV6-3
CASGSGGLGNQPQHF
>TRBJ2-1|TRBV20-1
CSANPGLNEQFF
>TRBJ2-1|TRBV7-2
CASSGLAGAYNEQFF
>TRBJ2-5|TRBV29-1
CSVVLAGDETQYF
>TRBJ2-2|TRBV5-1
CASRDQAGGGTGELFF
>TRBJ1-5|TRBV15
CATSRDQRSLGQPQHF
>TRBJ1-5|TRBV7-9
CASSSGWNQPQHF
>TRBJ2-6|TRBV5-1
CASSLVTWDGDSGANVLTF
>TRBJ2-6|TRBV6-1
CASRNGLGSGANVLTF
>TRBJ2-1|TRBV7-2
CASSSPSGGSQFF
>TRBJ2-3|TRBV12-3/TRBV12-4
CASSKGTTSTDTQYF
>TRBJ2-5|TRBV27
CASSLPNPIPGNQETQYF
>TRBJ2-7|TRBV18
CASSPSGTPYEQYF
>TRBJ2-4|TRBV7-9
CASSLASGGVGIQYF
>TRBJ1-5|TRBV28
CASSLTVPNQPQHF
>TRBJ1-5|TRBV20-1
CSARGDRGLVGFNQPQHF
>TRBJ1-2|TRBV7-2
CASSPLGGTHNYGYTF
>TRBJ2-3|TRBV2
CARRPAGTDTQYF
>TRBJ2-5|TRBV10-3
CAISGGRQETQYF
>TRBJ1-1|TRBV29-1
CSVEGTGPEAFF
>TRBJ1-1|TRBV7-2
CASSLKGQGVSEAFF
>TRBJ1-1|TRBV4-2
CASSQIPGQDSMEAFF